Below, 25 T cell receptor beta chains from the same sample are listed, as sequenced in a study of post-analysis software for immune sequencing data. General observations from the study: Relative to controls, patients had several TRBV segments at higher frequency, with TRBV5-6, TRBV5-1 and TRBV20-1 among these.

Included in the TCR beta cDNA libraries were unique molecular identifiers. TCRdb ran MiXCR on the PCR reads and lists one entry per CDR3 protein. Among a few hundred thousand distinct CDR3 sequences listed, roughly 34% were seen once. No antigens are known for them. The sample was blood. All receptors come from a girl younger than 18 with multiple sclerosis.

The genes are TRBV20-1 and TRBJ1-5; D perhaps matches TRBD1 (5 bases). The length of the CDR3 is 16 residues. The germline V gene encodes CDR1 DFQATT and CDR2 SNEGSKA (reference sequence). Trimming took 1 base from V and 2 from J, leaving 15 bases between them. CDR3 loop: CSARGLQGAGNQPQHF. In DNA form, the CDR3 reads TGCAGTGCTAGAGGCCTTCAGGGAGCGGGCAATCAGCCCCAGCATTTT.

The genes are TRBV7-3 and TRBJ2-5, with D maybe TRBD2 (5 bases). The length of the CDR3 is 15 residues. Between the trimmed V and J ends, which lost 2 bases and 3 bases, there was a span of 13 bases. CDR1 is SGHTA, CDR2 FQGTGA, per germline. CDR3 nucleotide sequence: TGTGCCAGCAGCTTATATGGACTCGTCAAAGAGACCCAGTACTTC. This sequence encodes CASSLYGLVKETQYF.

The genes are TRBV6-1 and TRBJ1-1; tentative D call: TRBD1 (5 bases). CDR1 MNHNS and CDR2 SASEGT come from the germline V gene. This CDR3 is built from 15 residues. The V gene lost 3 bases and the J gene lost 6 bases, with 17 bases spanning the gap. The CDR3 protein is CASSDRGLPSAEAFF. The CDR3 nucleotides are TGTGCCAGCAGTGATAGGGGCCTCCCGTCCGCTGAAGCTTTCTTT.

This chain links TRBV20-1 with TRBJ2-2; D gene uncertain. Trimming removed 2 bases from V and 6 bases from J, with 10 bases in between. The germline V gene encodes CDR1 DFQATT and CDR2 SNEGSKA (reference sequence). The CDR3 has 13 residues. The CDR3 DNA follows: TGCAGTGCTAGATCACTGTCCGCCGGGGAGCTGTTTTTT. It codes for CSARSLSAGELFF.

This clonotype has just a few counts. J is TRBJ2-3 and V is TRBV2; 8 bases match TRBD2. Looked up from germline, CDR1 is SNHLY and CDR2 is FYNNEI. J was trimmed by 1 base and V by 5 bases; bases with no gene match: 2. The length of the CDR3 is 14 residues. The CDR3: CASSRAGGTDTQYF. In DNA form, the CDR3 reads TGTGCCAGCAGTAGAGCGGGGGGCACAGATACGCAGTATTTT.

This clonotype was picked up a small number of times. The chain employs TRBV29-1 and TRBJ1-2, with D possibly being TRBD1 (6 bases). The CDR3 is made up of 11 amino acids. Looked up from germline, CDR1 is SQVTM and CDR2 is ANQGSEA. V dropped 7 bases and J dropped 4 bases, with 10 bases sitting between them. Written as DNA, the CDR3 is TGCAGCGCTACGGACAGCTATGGCTACACCTTC. Its translation is CSATDSYGYTF. The full variable domain, in which reference TRBV29-1 and TRBJ1-2 provide the parts outside the CDR3, is SAVISQKPSRDICQRGTSLTIQCQVDSQVTMMFWYRQQPGQSLTLIATANQGSEATYESGFVIDKFPISRPNLTFSTLTVSNMSPEDSSIYLCSATDSYGYTFGSGTRLTVV.

The sample holds a few counts of this clonotype. The chain carries TRBV7-3 and TRBJ2-1; unclear D gene. V was cut by 5 bases and J by 4 bases, with 9 bases left in between. This CDR3 has 13 residues. CDR1 SGHTA and CDR2 FQGTGA come from the germline V gene. The CDR3 spells CASSETIYNEQFF. The CDR3 nucleotides are TGTGCCAGCAGCGAGACAATTTACAATGAGCAGTTCTTC. The full variable domain, rest sourced from reference TRBV7-3 and TRBJ2-1, is GAGVSQTPSNKVTEKGKYVELRCDPISGHTALYWYRQSLGQGPEFLIYFQGTGAADDSGLPNDRFFAVRPEGSVSTLKIQRTERGDSAVYLCASSETIYNEQFFGPGTRLTVL.

This clonotype has just a few counts. The chain recombines TRBV20-1 with TRBJ1-2, with 10 nucleotides matching TRBD1. Trimming removed 0 bases from V and 5 bases from J; junction bases left unmatched: 9. This CDR3 comprises 16 residues. Germline CDR1 reads DFQATT; CDR2 reads SNEGSKA (reference sequence). This chain's CDR3 is CSARDIGQGEGYGYTF. DNA for the CDR3: TGCAGTGCTAGAGATATTGGACAGGGGGAGGGGTATGGCTACACCTTC.

J is TRBJ1-1 and V is TRBV4-2; D gene unclear. Germline loops: CDR1 LGHNA, CDR2 YNFKEQ. V was shortened by 0 bases and J by 6 bases, with 5 bases between the two germline ends. The CDR3 sequence is 12 residues long. CDR3 coding DNA: TGTGCCAGCAGCCAAGATAGGGCTGAAGCTTTCTTT. This gives the protein CASSQDRAEAFF.

This clonotype was picked up a small number of times. The chain joins TRBV20-1 to TRBJ2-5; D not certain. The end of the DNA fits TRBJ2-7 better, so the J call may be wrong. CDR3 size: 13 residues. CDR1 is DFQATT, CDR2 SNEGSKA, per germline (reference sequence). The CDR3 loop reads CSASLTEVGEQYF. The CDR3 DNA reads TGCAGTGCTAGTCTAACAGAGGTCGGCGAGCAGTACTTC.

The chain recombines TRBV20-1 with TRBJ2-3, with a possible D match to TRBD1 (5 bases). The CDR3 covers 15 residues. Germline CDR1 and CDR2: DFQATT and SNEGSKA (reference sequence). V shed 6 bases and J shed 2 bases, with 18 bases lying between them. CDR3 DNA: TGCAGTGCCCTAACCCCTGACAGCTTCACAGATACGCAGTATTTT. Translating it yields CSALTPDSFTDTQYF.

The rearrangement joins TRBV4-2 to TRBJ1-4; D not resolved. Deletions cut 0 bases from V and 2 bases from J, with 16 bases between. This CDR3 spans 18 amino acids. CDR1 LGHNA and CDR2 YNFKEQ come from the germline V gene. DNA of the CDR3: TGTGCCAGCAGCCAAGATCCAAGGCTGAAGAGCACTAATGAAAAACTGTTTTTT. It translates to CASSQDPRLKSTNEKLFF.

This clonotype appeared a few times. The chain carries TRBV5-4 and TRBJ2-7, with 8 bases fitting TRBD2. In germline, CDR1 is SGHNT, CDR2 YYREEE (reference sequence). V lost 4 bases and J lost 2; bases outside the gene matches: 5. This CDR3 region has 14 residues. The CDR3 sequence: CASSRRGGTYEQYF. The CDR3 DNA reads as TGTGCCAGCAGCAGGCGCGGGGGGACCTACGAGCAGTACTTC.

This clonotype has a single count. This chain joins TRBV5-1 and TRBJ2-1; either TRBD1 or TRBD2 may supply D (5 bases each). Trimming pared 5 bases from V and 0 bases from J, leaving 9 bases between. Germline CDR1 SGHRS, CDR2 YFSETQ. The CDR3 is 14 residues long. This CDR3 reads CASRGVTSYNEQFF. The CDR3 DNA reads TGCGCCAGCAGGGGGGTTACCTCCTACAATGAGCAGTTCTTC.

The genes are TRBV12-3 or TRBV12-4 and TRBJ1-5, with a possible D match to TRBD1 (6 bases). V lost 4 bases and J 4 bases, leaving 26 bases between the germline ends. This CDR3 is built from 19 residues. CDR3 in DNA: TGTGCCAGCAGTTCCTCGAGTGGTCTGGGGGCCGGGCAGAATCAGCCCCAGCATTTT. Translated: CASSSSSGLGAGQNQPQHF.

This clonotype has just a few counts. The chain is built from TRBV10-3 and TRBJ2-7; D gene unclear. The CDR3 consists of 14 residues. Trimming pared 0 bases from V and 2 bases from J, leaving 8 bases between. Germline V gene data show CDR1 as ENHRY and CDR2 as SYGVKD. DNA for the CDR3: TGTGCCATCAGTGAGTCATCTGTAACCTACGAGCAGTACTTC. This sequence encodes CAISESSVTYEQYF.

The rearrangement links TRBV5-5 to TRBJ2-3, with unresolved D. Trimming removed 4 bases at V and 2 bases at J, with 11 bases between. Germline lookup yields CDR1 SGHKS and CDR2 YYEKEE (reference sequence). The CDR3 is 14 residues long. This CDR3 reads CASSLPDNTDTQYF. CDR3 coding DNA: TGTGCCAGCAGCCTCCCAGATAACACAGATACGCAGTATTTT.

The V and J genes are TRBV20-1 and TRBJ2-2; maybe TRBD2 (5 bases). V shed 7 bases and J shed 5 bases, with 14 bases lying between them. This CDR3 is built from 13 residues. Germline lookup yields CDR1 DFQATT and CDR2 SNEGSKA (reference sequence). CDR3 nucleotide sequence: TGCAGTGTTCCTGCCGGGATGACCGGGGAGCTGTTTTTT. Translated, it gives CSVPAGMTGELFF.

This clonotype was found a few times. The chain has TRBV5-1 and TRBJ2-7; D tentatively fits TRBD1 or TRBD2 (5 bases each). V was pared by 4 bases and J by 2 bases, with 13 bases between. The CDR3 has 14 amino acids. CDR1 SGHRS and CDR2 YFSETQ come from the germline V gene. As DNA, the CDR3 is TGCGCCAGCAGCCGGGGACGGATCGCCTACGAGCAGTACTTC. This translates into CASSRGRIAYEQYF.

The rearrangement joins TRBV4-3 to TRBJ2-2; no firm D call. Germline values: CDR1 LGHNA, CDR2 YSLEER. This CDR3 comprises 16 residues. V dropped 0 bases and J dropped 4 bases, with 12 bases sitting between them. The CDR3 sequence is CASSQEAGRATGELFF. In nucleotides, the CDR3 is TGCGCCAGCAGCCAAGAAGCAGGTCGGGCCACCGGGGAGCTGTTTTTT.

The chain combines TRBV5-1 with TRBJ2-5, with 12 bases identical to TRBD2. After removal of 4 bases from V and 2 bases from J, the junction contained 3 bases not matched to a gene. The CDR3 is made up of 15 amino acids. Germline V gives CDR1 SGHRS, CDR2 YFSETQ. The CDR3 is CASSQGLAGQETQYF. CDR3 sequence (DNA): TGCGCCAGCAGCCAAGGACTAGCGGGACAAGAGACCCAGTACTTC.

The chain is built from TRBV10-1 and TRBJ1-1, with unresolved D. The ends were cut back, 0 bases at V and 4 bases at J, with 6 bases in the middle. Germline V lookup: CDR1 WNHNN, CDR2 SYGVQD (reference sequence). The CDR3 loop spans 13 amino acids. This CDR3 is CASSESAGTEAFF. The DNA for the CDR3 is TGCGCCAGCAGTGAGTCGGCGGGCACTGAAGCTTTCTTT.

The CDR3 is CASSVLSGSTHNEQFF. CDR3 nucleotides: TGTGCCAGCAGCGTCCTTAGCGGGAGTACCCATAATGAGCAGTTCTTC. The chain is built from TRBV12-3 or TRBV12-4 and TRBJ2-1; 9 positions agree with TRBD2. The CDR3 is 16 residues long. With V trimmed by 6 bases and J by 7 bases, 13 bases remained unmatched.

The V gene is TRBV4-1, the J gene TRBJ1-2; D is ambiguous. Germline V gene lookup returns CDR1 MGHRA and CDR2 YSYEKL. Trimming removed 0 bases at V and 8 bases at J, with 13 bases between. The CDR3 is 14 amino acids. In DNA, the CDR3 is TGCGCCAGCAGCCAAGATCTGGGGTTCCGGGGCTACACCTTC. This gives the protein CASSQDLGFRGYTF.

V is TRBV5-6 and J is TRBJ1-2; TRBD1 agrees at 8 bases. The ends lost 3 bases at V and 10 bases at J; junction bases unmatched: 5. CDR1 is SGHDT, CDR2 YYEEEE, per germline. The CDR3 runs to 12 residues. As DNA, the CDR3 is TGTGCCAGCAGCTACGGACAGGGAGTCTACACCTTC. It yields the protein CASSYGQGVYTF.